This entry lists 22 T cell receptor beta chains sequenced from one sample in a study of Ad26.COV2.S vaccination and SARS-CoV-2 variants. Treatment described: about 20 received Ad26.COV2.S at low or high dose, single or two shots; roughly five received placebo; per-sample allocation not given. Following the first vaccine or placebo injection, samples were taken on day 63. Sequencing was performed with immunoSEQ multiplex PCR; in TCRdb, only in-frame clones are kept and a portion is missing. The sample contains 300,000 to 350,000 clones, roughly 90% of which appear only once. Sequences were derived from peripheral blood, sampled in a trial of Ad26.COV2.S vaccine versus placebo. The receptors shown here come from a person aged 18 to 59 who received the Ad26.COV2.S COVID-19 vaccine or a placebo.

This chain uses TRBV28 with TRBJ1-4; D perhaps matches TRBD1 (5 bases). CDR3 length: 14 residues. V was pared by 4 bases and J by 3 bases, with 9 bases between. CDR1 and CDR2 (germline): MDHEN, SYDVKM. CDR3 sequence: CASSSGGANEKLFF. As DNA, the CDR3 is TGTGCCAGCAGTTCGGGGGGGGCTAATGAAAAACTGTTTTTT.

V gene TRBV3-1 (or the pseudogene TRBV3-2) combines with J gene TRBJ1-1; 7 bases agree with TRBD1. V was pared by 4 bases and J by 5 bases, with 10 bases of the junction left unmatched. Germline loops: CDR1 LGHDT, CDR2 YNNKEL (reference sequence). The CDR3 consists of 15 residues. Here the CDR3 reads CASSRPRQGETEAFF. CDR3 DNA: TGTGCCAGCAGCCGACCCAGACAGGGCGAGACTGAAGCTTTCTTT.

The V gene is TRBV25-1, the J gene TRBJ2-1; a weak D match, TRBD2 (6 bases). Germline assignment: CDR1 MGHDK and CDR2 SYGVNS. The CDR3 spans 13 residues. The ends were cut back, 5 bases at V and 10 bases at J, with 15 bases in the middle. CDR3 loop: CASSPRLVGEQFF. The CDR3 nucleotides read TGTGCCAGCAGTCCACGACTAGTGGGCGAGCAGTTCTTC.

The chain carries TRBV4-3 and TRBJ1-2; 10 nucleotides agree with TRBD1. V dropped 1 base and J dropped 4; count of bases not matched to a gene: 15. Germline V gene data show CDR1 as LGHNA and CDR2 as YSLEER. The CDR3 loop spans 19 amino acids. CDR3 in DNA: TGCGCCAGCAGCCAAGGCCCCGGGACAGGGGTTTTCCCCTTCTATGGCTACACCTTC. As protein: CASSQGPGTGVFPFYGYTF.

The V and J genes are TRBV9 and TRBJ1-6; D is undetermined. The CDR3 has 16 amino acids. In germline, CDR1 is SGDLS, CDR2 YYNGEE. The germline V and J ends were trimmed by 2 bases and 10 bases, with 19 bases remaining between them. The CDR3 coding sequence is TGTGCCAGCAGCGTTGCAGGTGCGTACCTGGACTCACCCCTCCACTTT. It specifies CASSVAGAYLDSPLHF.

The chain is built from TRBV27 and TRBJ2-1, with a possible D match to TRBD2 (5 bases). The CDR3 is 17 amino acids. V lost 2 bases and J 0 bases, leaving 14 bases between the germline ends. CDR1 MNHEY and CDR2 SMNVEV come from the germline V gene (reference sequence). CDR3: CASSLKFSRVSYNEQFF. The DNA of the CDR3 is TGTGCCAGCAGTTTAAAGTTTTCGAGGGTCTCCTACAATGAGCAGTTCTTC.

As for this clone: A single base separates this from a much larger clone, so it may be a read error. Other nucleotide sequences in the sample specify the same CDR3. The CDR3 nucleotides read TGCGCCAGCAGCTTGGCCGGAGGGAACACTGAAGCTTTCTTT. Translated: CASSLAGGNTEAFF. The gene calls are TRBV5-1 and TRBJ1-1; D unclear. The CDR3 length is 14 residues. Trimming pared 0 bases from V and 1 base from J, leaving 7 bases between. The V gene's germline CDR1 is SGHRS and CDR2 YFSETQ.

This chain connects TRBV4-1 to TRBJ2-3; D is unresolved. V lost 5 bases and J lost 0, with 21 bases in between. The CDR3 runs to 18 residues. CDR1 and CDR2 from the germline V gene are MGHRA and YSYEKL. This CDR3 reads CASSYSSHPDPSTDTQYF. The CDR3 DNA reads as TGCGCCAGCAGCTACTCCTCCCACCCCGACCCTAGCACAGATACGCAGTATTTT.

The J gene is TRBJ1-2, the V gene TRBV18, with D tentatively TRBD1 (5 bases). This CDR3 has 15 amino acids. V lost 4 bases and J 4 bases, leaving 16 bases between the germline ends. CDR1 and CDR2 from the germline V gene are KGHSH and LQKENI. The CDR3 here is CASSLYTGEAYGYTF. DNA of the CDR3: TGTGCCAGCTCACTATACACGGGGGAGGCCTATGGCTACACCTTC.

The genes are TRBV15 and TRBJ2-5; D uncertain. CDR3 length: 14 amino acids. Deletions cut 3 bases from V and 1 base from J, with 9 bases between. Germline CDR1 and CDR2: LNHNV and YYDKDF (reference sequence). CDR3: CATSSRNLQETQYF. The CDR3 nucleotides are TGTGCCACCAGCAGCCGAAACCTCCAAGAGACCCAGTACTTC. Full variable domain (outside the CDR3, taken from reference TRBV15 and TRBJ2-5): DAMVIQNPRYQVTQFGKPVTLSCSQTLNHNVMYWYQQKSSQAPKLLFHYYDKDFNNEADTPDNFQSRRPNTSFCFLDIRSPGLGDTAMYLCATSSRNLQETQYFGPGTRLLVL.

The chain combines TRBV6-2 or TRBV6-3 with TRBJ2-2; a possible D gene is TRBD2 (5 bases). V lost 5 bases to trimming and J lost 4 bases, with 20 bases between them. Germline values: CDR1 MNHEY, CDR2 SVGEGT. This CDR3 comprises 17 residues. CDR3 nucleotide sequence: TGTGCCAGCAGTACACATCCGGGATCGTCAGGCACCGGGGAGCTGTTTTTT. The encoded protein is CASSTHPGSSGTGELFF.

The chain has TRBV29-1 and TRBJ2-7; 7 positions agree with TRBD2. The V and J ends lost 1 base and 4 bases, in that order; junction bases with no gene match: 13. The CDR3 is 16 amino acids. CDR1 is SQVTM, CDR2 ANQGSEA, per germline. DNA for the CDR3: TGCAGCGTTGAAGGGGGGGGAGACACTAAGGTTTACGAGCAGTACTTC. Its translation is CSVEGGGDTKVYEQYF.

Note on this clone: Other DNA sequences in the same sample also yield this CDR3. The chain carries TRBV18 and TRBJ1-1, with TRBD1 matching 8 bases. CDR1 is KGHSH, CDR2 LQKENI, per germline. V lost 6 bases to trimming and J lost 5 bases; unmatched junction nucleotides: 8. The CDR3 loop spans 14 amino acids. In DNA form, the CDR3 reads TGTGCCAGCTCTCCCGACAGGGGAGGGACTGAAGCTTTCTTT. Translation gives CASSPDRGGTEAFF.

Points on this clone: The DNA is left out, because the CDR3 cannot be placed on it with certainty; the CDR3 is given as TCRdb lists it. The rearrangement uses TRBV12-2 and TRBJ2-3. TRBV12-2 is a listed pseudogene. Counting both end residues, the CDR3 totals 18 amino acids. CDR3 loop: CASRLVGVGGGSTDTQYF.

The gene calls are TRBV12-3 or TRBV12-4 and TRBJ1-1; possibly TRBD1 for D (6 bases). Trimming pared 6 bases from V and 6 bases from J, leaving 11 bases between. CDR3 length: 12 amino acids. Here the CDR3 DNA reads TGTGCCAGCAGACAATGGACAGCTGAAGCTTTCTTT. Translating it yields CASRQWTAEAFF.

The chain combines TRBV3-1 (or the pseudogene TRBV3-2) with TRBJ1-1, with D unclear. The ends were cut back, 4 bases at V and 2 bases at J, with 11 bases in the middle. The germline V gene has CDR1 LGHDT and CDR2 YNNKEL (reference sequence). CDR3 size: 14 residues. The CDR3 DNA reads TGTGCCAGCAGCCCCCTGTCAGCCAACACTGAAGCTTTCTTT. It specifies CASSPLSANTEAFF.

The chain uses TRBV27 and TRBJ1-1; TRBD1 matches at 8 bases. The germline gives CDR1 MNHEY, CDR2 SMNVEV (reference sequence). This CDR3 has 14 amino acids. The V and J ends lost 1 base and 11 bases, in that order; junction bases with no gene match: 9. Written as DNA, the CDR3 is TGTGCCAGCAGTTTATTGGGACAGGCAGGGATGGCTTTCTTT. Its translation is CASSLLGQAGMAFF.

The rearrangement uses TRBV7-3 and TRBJ2-3; D might be TRBD1 (5 bases). CDR1 SGHTA and CDR2 FQGTGA come from the germline V gene. This CDR3 region has 15 residues. V lost 2 bases and J lost 5, with 14 bases in between. The CDR3 region is CASSLGARAGDTQYF. Here the CDR3 DNA reads TGTGCCAGCAGCTTAGGGGCCCGGGCAGGAGATACGCAGTATTTT.

The chain links TRBV25-1 to TRBJ2-5; D may correspond to TRBD1 or TRBD2 (5 bases each). Germline CDR1 and CDR2: MGHDK and SYGVNS. V was cut by 3 bases and J by 5 bases, with 10 bases left in between. CDR3 length equals 13 residues. This chain's CDR3 is CASSDGGLETQYF. CDR3 sequence (DNA): TGTGCCAGCAGTGATGGGGGTTTGGAGACCCAGTACTTC. Filled out from reference TRBV25-1 and TRBJ2-5, the complete variable domain reads EADIYQTPRYLVIGTGKKITLECSQTMGHDKMYWYQQDPGMELHLIHYSYGVNSTEKGDLSSESTVSRIRTEHFPLTLESARPSHTSQYLCASSDGGLETQYFGPGTRLLVL.

This sequence joins TRBV11-2 and TRBJ2-5; D gene unclear. Germline V gene data show CDR1 as SGHAT and CDR2 as FQNNGV. CDR3 length: 11 residues. Trimming stripped 5 bases from V and 2 bases from J, with 3 bases between. The CDR3 reads CASSRQETQYF. DNA for the CDR3: TGTGCCAGCAGCCGGCAAGAGACCCAGTACTTC.

This chain's CDR3 is CASSQYRDEKLFF. CDR3 nucleotides: TGTGCCAGCAGCCAATACAGGGATGAAAAACTGTTTTTT. This rearrangement joins TRBV5-6 to TRBJ1-4; tentatively, D is TRBD1 (6 bases). Per the germline V gene, CDR1 is SGHDT and CDR2 is YYEEEE. The CDR3 covers 13 residues. V was cut by 4 bases and J by 6 bases, with 10 bases left in between.

The chain joins TRBV5-1 to TRBJ2-7, with D maybe TRBD2 (6 bases). Per germline, CDR1 SGHRS and CDR2 YFSETQ. This CDR3 has 13 residues. V lost 3 bases and J 2 bases, leaving 9 bases between the germline ends. In DNA form, the CDR3 reads TGCGCCAGCAGCTGGGCGGGAACCTACGAGCAGTACTTC. Translating it yields CASSWAGTYEQYF.